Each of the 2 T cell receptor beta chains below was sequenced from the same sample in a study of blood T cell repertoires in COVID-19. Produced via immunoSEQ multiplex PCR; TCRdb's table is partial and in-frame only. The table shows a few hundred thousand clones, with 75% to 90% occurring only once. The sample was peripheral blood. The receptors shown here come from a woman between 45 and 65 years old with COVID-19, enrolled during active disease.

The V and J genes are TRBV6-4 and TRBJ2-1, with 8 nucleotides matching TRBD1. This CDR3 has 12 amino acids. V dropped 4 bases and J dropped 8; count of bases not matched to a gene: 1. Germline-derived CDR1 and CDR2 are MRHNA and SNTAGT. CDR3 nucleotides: TGTGCCAGCAGTGGGACAGGGTATGAGCAGTTCTTC. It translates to CASSGTGYEQFF.

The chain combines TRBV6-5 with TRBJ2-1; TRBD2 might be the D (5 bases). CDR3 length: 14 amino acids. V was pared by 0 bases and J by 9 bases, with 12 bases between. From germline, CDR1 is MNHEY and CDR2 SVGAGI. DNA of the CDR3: TGTGCCAGCAGTTACTCGCGGGTGGCCGGTGAGCAGTTCTTC. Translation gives CASSYSRVAGEQFF.